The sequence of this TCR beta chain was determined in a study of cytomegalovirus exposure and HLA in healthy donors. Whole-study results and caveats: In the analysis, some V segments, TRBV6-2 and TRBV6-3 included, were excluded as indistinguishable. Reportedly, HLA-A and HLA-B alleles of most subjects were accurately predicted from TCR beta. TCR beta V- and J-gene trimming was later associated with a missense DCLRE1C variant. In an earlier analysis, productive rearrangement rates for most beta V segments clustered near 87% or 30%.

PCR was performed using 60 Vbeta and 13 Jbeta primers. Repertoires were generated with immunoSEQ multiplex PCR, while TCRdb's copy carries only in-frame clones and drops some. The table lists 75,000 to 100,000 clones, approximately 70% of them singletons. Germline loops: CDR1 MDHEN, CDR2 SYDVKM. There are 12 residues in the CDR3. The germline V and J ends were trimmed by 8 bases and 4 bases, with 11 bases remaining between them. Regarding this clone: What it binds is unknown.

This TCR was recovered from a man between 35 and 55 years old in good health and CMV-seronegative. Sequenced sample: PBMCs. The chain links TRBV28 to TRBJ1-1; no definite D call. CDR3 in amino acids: CASAVRSTEAFF. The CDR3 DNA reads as TGTGCCAGCGCCGTGAGGAGCACTGAAGCTTTCTTT.